The present T cell receptor (beta chain) was sequenced within a study of cytomegalovirus exposure and HLA in healthy donors. Trimming stripped 6 bases from V and 5 bases from J, with 13 bases between. The CDR3 length is 13 residues. Germline CDR1 is SNHLY and CDR2 is FYNNEI. PCR primers comprised 60 Vbeta and 13 Jbeta primers. Generated by immunoSEQ multiplex PCR, the TCRdb table keeps only in-frame clones and is missing some. The sample records roughly 180,000 clones, 85% being singletons. The source of this sequence is a boy aged 2 to 10 in good health and CMV-seronegative. Sequenced input: PBMCs. The chain couples TRBV2 to TRBJ2-5, with D tentatively TRBD2 (6 bases). CDR3 bases: TGTGCCAGCAGGCGAGACAGCGGGGAGACCCAGTACTTC. It codes for CASRRDSGETQYF.